One and the same sample provided the 24 T cell receptor beta chains below, sequenced in a study of breast tumors, draining lymph nodes, adjacent tissues (dated by TCRdb to 2016 to 2017). The library was produced with multiplex PCR. The data were produced on an Illumina HiSeq 2000. In TCRdb, the public reads were trimmed at Q25 with fastp and aligned with MiXCR, with productive beta chains retained. Merged by CDR3 protein, the rows form single entries marked with the most common genes and DNA. The sample has 130,000 or so distinct CDR3 sequences on record, approximately 30% of them singletons. The top ten hold around 2.5% of the sample. The lymph node samples were taken from the axillary draining lymph nodes of breast cancer patients. Sequenced sample: axillary lymph node tissue. The receptors come from a female donor with breast cancer. Some clones in this sample may be carry-over from other donors' samples.

This clonotype was counted between two and nine times. A read error may be the cause here, since a much bigger clone is one base away. The chain has TRBV20-1 and TRBJ1-6; TRBD1 matches at 7 bases. This CDR3 is built from 20 residues. Germline-derived CDR1 and CDR2 are DFQATT and SNEGSKA (reference sequence). The trim removed 0 bases at V and 3 bases at J, leaving 17 bases unmatched. This chain's CDR3 is CSARDPAGQASLDYNSPLHF. CDR3 sequence (DNA): TGCAGTGCTAGAGACCCGGCAGGACAGGCAAGTTTGGACTATAATTCACCCCTCCACTTT.

Details on this clonotype: One base away lies a much larger clone, so this may be a sequencing read error. The chain combines TRBV7-9 with TRBJ1-1; D is unclear. The CDR3 extends over 15 amino acids. Germline V CDR1 and CDR2: SEHNR, FQNEAQ (reference sequence). Between the trimmed V and J ends, which lost 4 bases and 0 bases, there was a span of 12 bases. The CDR3 region has the DNA TGTGCCAGCAGCTCTAAGAGTGGGGTGAACACTGAAGCTTTCTTT. Protein: CASSSKSGVNTEAFF.

This clonotype was picked up many times. The gene calls are TRBV24-1 and TRBJ2-1; 7 nucleotides align to TRBD1. CDR1 is KGHDR, CDR2 SFDVKD, per germline. Trimming removed 7 bases from V and 4 bases from J; junction bases left unmatched: 9. The CDR3 is made up of 15 amino acids. The CDR3 reads CATSDDRAPYNEQFF. Here the CDR3 DNA reads TGTGCCACCAGCGACGACAGGGCTCCGTACAATGAGCAGTTCTTC.

This clonotype was detected many times. The rearrangement joins TRBV5-6 to TRBJ2-7; D possibly matches TRBD1 or TRBD2 (5 bases each). V was shortened by 0 bases and J by 4 bases, with 14 bases between the two germline ends. CDR3 length equals 15 residues. CDR1 is SGHDT and CDR2 is YYEEEE in the germline V gene. The CDR3 region is CASSLAMGRPYEQYF. The CDR3 region has the DNA TGTGCCAGCAGCTTGGCGATGGGACGCCCGTACGAGCAGTACTTC.

This clonotype was picked up many times. V and J are TRBV19 and TRBJ1-3; the D gene is possibly TRBD1 (6 bases). This CDR3 is 15 amino acids long. Germline V gives CDR1 LNHDA, CDR2 SQIVND (reference sequence). V lost 3 bases, J lost 4 bases, and 13 bases lay in between. The CDR3 reads CASSIGRGDGNTIYF. The CDR3 DNA is TGTGCCAGTAGTATTGGCAGGGGTGACGGAAACACCATATATTTT.

This clonotype came up many times. The gene calls are TRBV20-1 and TRBJ2-1; 8 nucleotides align to TRBD2. V was pared by 4 bases and J by 0 bases, with 5 bases of the junction left unmatched. The germline V gene has CDR1 DFQATT and CDR2 SNEGSKA (reference sequence). This CDR3 has 15 amino acids. The CDR3 loop is CSAKRLATSYNEQFF. The CDR3 DNA is TGCAGTGCTAAGCGACTAGCGACCTCCTACAATGAGCAGTTCTTC.

This clonotype appeared many times. The rearrangement joins TRBV5-6 to TRBJ1-4, with 8 bases identical to TRBD1. With 5 bases clipped from V and 7 bases from J, the junction kept 10 bases outside the gene matches. The germline V gene has CDR1 SGHDT and CDR2 YYEEEE. This CDR3 contains 15 residues. Here the CDR3 DNA reads TGTGCCAGCAGGGCTGGTGGGACAGGAGTTGAAAAACTGTTTTTT. This encodes CASRAGGTGVEKLFF. The full variable domain, with the rest looked up from reference TRBV5-6 and TRBJ1-4, is DAGVTQSPTHLIKTRGQQVTLRCSPKSGHDTVSWYQQALGQGPQFIFQYYEEEERQRGNFPDRFSGHQFPNYSSELNVNALLLGDSALYLCASRAGGTGVEKLFFGSGTQLSVL.

The V and J genes are TRBV10-3 and TRBJ2-5; weak D call: TRBD2 (6 bases). CDR3 size: 15 residues. Germline V gene lookup returns CDR1 ENHRY and CDR2 SYGVKD. Trimming took 3 bases from V and 9 from J, leaving 20 bases between them. As DNA, the CDR3 is TGTGCCATCAGTGAAGGGGACTCTGGGGGAAGCCCCCAGTACTTC. Translated, it gives CAISEGDSGGSPQYF.

This clonotype has ten or more counts. The rearrangement uses TRBV10-3 and TRBJ2-5; TRBD2 is a possible D gene (5 bases). The germline V gene encodes CDR1 ENHRY and CDR2 SYGVKD. The V end was cut by 11 bases, the J end by 5 bases, with 12 bases between. The CDR3 covers 11 residues. CDR3 amino acids: CAAGPGETQYF. The CDR3 region has the DNA TGTGCCGCCGGCCCGGGGGAGACCCAGTACTTC.

This clonotype was seen only a few times. The V gene is TRBV7-2, the J gene TRBJ1-6, with D possibly matching TRBD1 (6 bases). The CDR3 covers 13 residues. Germline CDR1 reads SGHTA; CDR2 reads FQGNSA. Trimming removed 4 bases at V and 7 bases at J, with 8 bases between. In DNA form, the CDR3 reads TGTGCCAGCAGCTCAGGGGTCAATTCACCCCTCCACTTT. Encoded protein: CASSSGVNSPLHF.

This clonotype was found many times. The rearrangement links TRBV19 to TRBJ1-4; D gene uncertain. Trimming pared 3 bases from V and 4 bases from J, leaving 12 bases between. CDR3 length: 15 amino acids. Germline V CDR1 and CDR2: LNHDA, SQIVND (reference sequence). For the CDR3, the DNA is TGTGCCAGTAGTATCCGCAGTCTACTTAATGAAAAACTGTTTTTT. Its translation: CASSIRSLLNEKLFF.

Concerning this clonotype: Since a much larger clone is just one base distant, this may be a read error. The V call is TRBV28, the J call TRBJ1-4; D not certain. Germline V gene lookup returns CDR1 MDHEN and CDR2 SYDVKM. This CDR3 contains 16 residues. The V end lost 7 bases, the J end lost 3 bases, and 18 bases lay between the germline ends. The CDR3 nucleotides read TGTGCCAGCACCACTCCCCTAAATAGTTCTAATGAAAAACTGTTTTTT. It codes for CASTTPLNSSNEKLFF.

There are many counts of this clonotype. The chain links TRBV12-3 or TRBV12-4 to TRBJ1-2; tentative D call: TRBD1 (5 bases). With 5 bases removed from V and 13 bases from J, the gap between germline ends came to 14 bases. The CDR3 totals 11 residues. In DNA form, the CDR3 reads TGTGCCAGCAGTCAAGAGACAGCTCGCACCTTC. Its translation is CASSQETARTF.

Points on this clonotype: Possible read error: a much larger clone is one base away. This rearrangement joins TRBV18 to TRBJ2-2, with D possibly being TRBD1 or TRBD2 (6 bases each). V dropped 2 bases and J dropped 3 bases, with 7 bases sitting between them. CDR3 length: 14 residues. From germline, CDR1 is KGHSH and CDR2 LQKENI. CDR3 nucleotides: TGTGCCAGCTCACCAAGGGGGGACACCGGGGAGCTGTTTTTT. It yields the protein CASSPRGDTGELFF. The full variable domain, with the rest looked up from reference TRBV18 and TRBJ2-2, is NAGVMQNPRHLVRRRGQEARLRCSPMKGHSHVYWYRQLPEEGLKFMVYLQKENIIDESGMPKERFSAEFPKEGPSILRIQQVVRGDSAAYFCASSPRGDTGELFFGEGSRLTVL.

This clonotype was observed a few times. The V call is TRBV11-3, the J call TRBJ2-2; D gene uncertain. The CDR3 runs to 15 residues. V was shortened by 3 bases and J by 4 bases, with 12 bases between the two germline ends. Germline assignment: CDR1 SGHNT and CDR2 YENEEA. Written as DNA, the CDR3 is TGTGCCAGCAGCTTTGCAGGATCGGCCACCGGGGAGCTGTTTTTT. Encoded protein: CASSFAGSATGELFF. The full variable domain, in which reference TRBV11-3 and TRBJ2-2 provide the parts outside the CDR3, is EAGVVQSPRYKIIEKKQPVAFWCNPISGHNTLYWYLQNLGQGPELLIRYENEEAVDDSQLPKDRFSAERLKGVDSTLKIQPAELGDSAVYLCASSFAGSATGELFFGEGSRLTVL.

The sample holds a few counts of this clonotype. One junction end does not reproduce the germline sequence, and a read error may be involved. This sequence joins TRBV30 and TRBJ1-2; D call uncertain. The V gene's germline CDR1 is GTSNPN and CDR2 SVGIG (reference sequence). This CDR3 has 13 residues. The CDR3 nucleotides read TGTGCCTGGAGTCCCCAGCCTAACTATGGCTGCACCTTC. This translates into CAWSPQPNYGCTF. Using reference TRBV30 and TRBJ1-2 for the parts outside the CDR3, the full variable domain is SQTIHQWPATLVQPVGSPLSLECTVEGTSNPNLYWYRQAAGRGLQLLFYSVGIGQISSEVPQNLSASRPQDRQFILSSKKLLLSDSGFYLCAWSPQPNYGCTFGSGTRLTVV.

This clonotype was recorded only once. This sequence joins TRBV20-1 and TRBJ2-5, with D tentatively TRBD2 (5 bases). V dropped 6 bases and J dropped 3 bases, with 17 bases sitting between them. Germline lookup yields CDR1 DFQATT and CDR2 SNEGSKA (reference sequence). There are 14 residues in the CDR3. CDR3 loop: CSARRGSGEETQYF. In DNA form, the CDR3 reads TGCAGTGCGCGACGAGGGAGTGGCGAAGAGACCCAGTACTTC.

This clonotype occurred many times. The chain is built from TRBV12-3 or TRBV12-4 and TRBJ1-5, with a possible D match to TRBD1 (5 bases). V lost 5 bases, J lost 3 bases, and 11 bases lay in between. The length of the CDR3 is 14 residues. In DNA form, the CDR3 reads TGTGCCAGCAGTCCGGGACTTCCCAATCAGCCCCAGCATTTT. Residues: CASSPGLPNQPQHF.

The rearrangement joins TRBV3-1 to TRBJ2-2, with 13 bases fitting TRBD2. Germline V gene sequence: CDR1 LGHDT, CDR2 YNNKEL (reference sequence). This CDR3 is built from 16 residues. V was pared by 4 bases and J by 4 bases, with 3 bases of the junction left unmatched. CDR3 sequence (DNA): TGTGCCAGCAGCCGTACTAGCGGGGGGGTCACCGGGGAGCTGTTTTTT. As protein: CASSRTSGGVTGELFF.

This clonotype has ten or more counts. The chain joins TRBV28 to TRBJ2-1; D gene uncertain. CDR1 MDHEN and CDR2 SYDVKM come from the germline V gene. V was shortened by 6 bases and J by 12 bases, with 18 bases between the two germline ends. The CDR3 runs to 13 residues. The CDR3 coding sequence is TGTGCCAGCAGGGGCCCTTCCTCGATGTTGCAGTTCTTC. This translates into CASRGPSSMLQFF.

This clonotype was detected many times. The chain employs TRBV20-1 and TRBJ2-1; the D is unclear. The CDR3 contains 14 residues. Trimming removed 3 bases at V and 0 bases at J, with 9 bases between. Germline CDR1 and CDR2: DFQATT and SNEGSKA (reference sequence). The CDR3 nucleotides are TGCAGTGCTAGGAGAATTAACTCCTACAATGAGCAGTTCTTC. Protein product: CSARRINSYNEQFF.

The sample holds many counts of this clonotype. The chain uses TRBV6-6 and TRBJ2-5, with TRBD1 matching 11 bases. Germline V gives CDR1 MNHNY, CDR2 SVGAGI (reference sequence). V shed 7 bases, J shed 5 bases, and the junction held 6 bases outside the gene matches. The CDR3 contains 14 residues. The CDR3 coding sequence is TGTGCCAGCAACCTGGACAGGGGGCGGGAGACCCAGTACTTC. This sequence encodes CASNLDRGRETQYF.

In the case of this clonotype: A read error may explain this, as a much larger clone is one base away. The chain carries TRBV19 and TRBJ2-1, with 11 bases identical to TRBD2. The germline V gene encodes CDR1 LNHDA and CDR2 SQIVND (reference sequence). CDR3 length: 17 amino acids. The CDR3 DNA is TGTGCCAGTAGTACTACTCTAGCGGGGGGAGGCTACAATGAGCAGTCCTTC. Protein product: CASSTTLAGGGYNEQSF. Together with reference TRBV19 and TRBJ2-1, the CDR3 gives the full variable domain: DGGITQSPKYLFRKEGQNVTLSCEQNLNHDAMYWYRQDPGQGLRLIYYSQIVNDFQKGDIAEGYSVSREKKESFPLTVTSAQKNPTAFYLCASSTTLAGGGYNEQSFGPGTRLTVL.

The chain joins TRBV5-1 to TRBJ2-5; TRBD2 agrees at 9 bases. The V and J ends lost 4 bases and 8 bases, in that order; junction bases with no gene match: 9. The CDR3 is 14 amino acids. The germline V gene has CDR1 SGHRS and CDR2 YFSETQ. Here the CDR3 reads CASSAGTSSDTQYF. CDR3 coding DNA: TGCGCCAGCAGCGCCGGGACTAGCTCTGACACCCAGTACTTC.